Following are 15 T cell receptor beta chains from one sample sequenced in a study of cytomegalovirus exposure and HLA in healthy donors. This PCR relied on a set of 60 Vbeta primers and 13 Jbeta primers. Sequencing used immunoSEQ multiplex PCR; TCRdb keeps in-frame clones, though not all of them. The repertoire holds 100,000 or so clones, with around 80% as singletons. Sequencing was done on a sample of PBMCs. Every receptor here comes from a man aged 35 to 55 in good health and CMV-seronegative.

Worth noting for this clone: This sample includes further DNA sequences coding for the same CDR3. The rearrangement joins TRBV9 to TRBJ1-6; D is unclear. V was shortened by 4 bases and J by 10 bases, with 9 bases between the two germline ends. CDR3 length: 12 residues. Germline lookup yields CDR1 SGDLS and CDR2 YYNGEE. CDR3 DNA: TGTGCCAGCAGCCCATCGGGGTCACCCCTCCACTTT. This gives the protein CASSPSGSPLHF.

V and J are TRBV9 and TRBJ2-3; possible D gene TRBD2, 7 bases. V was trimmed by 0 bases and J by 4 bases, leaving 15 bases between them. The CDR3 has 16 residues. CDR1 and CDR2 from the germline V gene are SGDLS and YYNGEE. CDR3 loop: CASSVDLGGPADTQYF. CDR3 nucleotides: TGTGCCAGCAGCGTAGATTTGGGGGGGCCGGCAGATACGCAGTATTTT.

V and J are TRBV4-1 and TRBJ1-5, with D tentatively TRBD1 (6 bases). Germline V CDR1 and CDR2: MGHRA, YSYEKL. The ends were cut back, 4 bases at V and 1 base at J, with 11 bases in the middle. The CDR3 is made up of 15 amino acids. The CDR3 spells CASSPGQLSNQPQHF. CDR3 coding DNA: TGCGCCAGCAGCCCCGGACAGCTGAGCAATCAGCCCCAGCATTTT.

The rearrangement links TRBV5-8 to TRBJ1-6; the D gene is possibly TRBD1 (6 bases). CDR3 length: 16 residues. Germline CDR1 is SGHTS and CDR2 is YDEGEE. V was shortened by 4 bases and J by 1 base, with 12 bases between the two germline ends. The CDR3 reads CASSPKTGSYNSPLHF. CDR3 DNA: TGTGCCAGCAGCCCCAAAACAGGGTCCTATAATTCACCCCTCCACTTT.

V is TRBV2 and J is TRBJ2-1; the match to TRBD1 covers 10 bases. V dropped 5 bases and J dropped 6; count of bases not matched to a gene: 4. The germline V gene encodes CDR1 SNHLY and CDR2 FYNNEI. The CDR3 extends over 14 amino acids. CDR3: CASSRDRGTNEQFF. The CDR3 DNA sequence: TGTGCCAGCAGTAGGGACAGGGGTACCAATGAGCAGTTCTTC.

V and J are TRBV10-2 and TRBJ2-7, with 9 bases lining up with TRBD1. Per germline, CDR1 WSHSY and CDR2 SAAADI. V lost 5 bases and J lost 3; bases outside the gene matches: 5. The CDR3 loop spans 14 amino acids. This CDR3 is CASSKGQGNYEQYF. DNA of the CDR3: TGCGCCAGCAGTAAAGGACAGGGGAACTACGAGCAGTACTTC.

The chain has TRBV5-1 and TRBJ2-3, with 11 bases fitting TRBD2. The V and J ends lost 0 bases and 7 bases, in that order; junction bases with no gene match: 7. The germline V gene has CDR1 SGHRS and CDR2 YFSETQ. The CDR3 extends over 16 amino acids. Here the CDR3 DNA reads TGCGCCAGCAGCTTGGGACTAGCGGGGATTCTGAATACGCAGTATTTT. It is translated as CASSLGLAGILNTQYF.

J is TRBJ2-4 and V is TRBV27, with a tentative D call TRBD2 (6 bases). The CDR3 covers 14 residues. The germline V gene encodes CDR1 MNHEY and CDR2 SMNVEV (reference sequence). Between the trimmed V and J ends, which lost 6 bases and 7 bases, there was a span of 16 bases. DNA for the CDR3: TGTGCCAGCAGCCCCAGCGGGCGCAGGAACATTCAGTACTTC. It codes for CASSPSGRRNIQYF.

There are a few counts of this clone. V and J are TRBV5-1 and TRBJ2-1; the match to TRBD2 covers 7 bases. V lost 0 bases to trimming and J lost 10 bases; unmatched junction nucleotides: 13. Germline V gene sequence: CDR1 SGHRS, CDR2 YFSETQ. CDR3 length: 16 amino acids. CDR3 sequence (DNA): TGCGCCAGCAGCTTGGAGAGTCCGGGGGAGGGTCTGGAGCAGTTCTTC. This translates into CASSLESPGEGLEQFF. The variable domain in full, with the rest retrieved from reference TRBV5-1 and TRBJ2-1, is KAGVTQTPRYLIKTRGQQVTLSCSPISGHRSVSWYQQTPGQGLQFLFEYFSETQRNKGNFPGRFSGRQFSNSRSEMNVSTLELGDSALYLCASSLESPGEGLEQFFGPGTRLTVL.

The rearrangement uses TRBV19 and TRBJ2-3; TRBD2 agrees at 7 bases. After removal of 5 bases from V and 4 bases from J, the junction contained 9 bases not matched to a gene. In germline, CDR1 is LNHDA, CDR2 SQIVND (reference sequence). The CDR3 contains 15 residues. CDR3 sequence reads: CASSLGGVDSDTQYF. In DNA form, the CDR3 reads TGTGCCAGTAGTCTTGGGGGGGTCGATTCAGATACGCAGTATTTT.

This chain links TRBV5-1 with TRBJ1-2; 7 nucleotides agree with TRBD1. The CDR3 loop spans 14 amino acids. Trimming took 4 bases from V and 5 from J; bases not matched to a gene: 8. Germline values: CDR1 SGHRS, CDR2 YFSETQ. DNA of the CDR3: TGCGCCAGCAGCAACCCCGGGACAGAATATGGCTACACCTTC. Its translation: CASSNPGTEYGYTF. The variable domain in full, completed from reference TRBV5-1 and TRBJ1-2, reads KAGVTQTPRYLIKTRGQQVTLSCSPISGHRSVSWYQQTPGQGLQFLFEYFSETQRNKGNFPGRFSGRQFSNSRSEMNVSTLELGDSALYLCASSNPGTEYGYTFGSGTRLTVV.

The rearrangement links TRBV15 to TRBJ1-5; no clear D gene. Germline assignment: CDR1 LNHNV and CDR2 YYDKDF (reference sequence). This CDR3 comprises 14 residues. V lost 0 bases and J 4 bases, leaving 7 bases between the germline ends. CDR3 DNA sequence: TGTGCCACCAGCAGAGAACAGATAAATCAGCCCCAGCATTTT. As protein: CATSREQINQPQHF. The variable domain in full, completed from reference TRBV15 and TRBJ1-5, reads DAMVIQNPRYQVTQFGKPVTLSCSQTLNHNVMYWYQQKSSQAPKLLFHYYDKDFNNEADTPDNFQSRRPNTSFCFLDIRSPGLGDTAMYLCATSREQINQPQHFGDGTRLSIL.

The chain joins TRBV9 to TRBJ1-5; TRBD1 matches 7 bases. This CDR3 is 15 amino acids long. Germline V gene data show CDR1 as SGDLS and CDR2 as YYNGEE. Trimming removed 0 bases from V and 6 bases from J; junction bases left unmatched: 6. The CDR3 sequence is CASSVEGGESQPQHF. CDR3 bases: TGTGCCAGCAGCGTAGAAGGGGGCGAAAGTCAGCCCCAGCATTTT.

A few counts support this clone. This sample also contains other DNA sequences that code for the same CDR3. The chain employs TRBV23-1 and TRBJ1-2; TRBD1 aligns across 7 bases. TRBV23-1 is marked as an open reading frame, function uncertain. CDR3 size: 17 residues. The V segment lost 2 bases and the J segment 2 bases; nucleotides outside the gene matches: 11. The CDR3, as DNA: TGCGCCAGCAGTCAAGCGGACCCGTACAGGGGAAACTATGGCTACACCTTC. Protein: CASSQADPYRGNYGYTF.

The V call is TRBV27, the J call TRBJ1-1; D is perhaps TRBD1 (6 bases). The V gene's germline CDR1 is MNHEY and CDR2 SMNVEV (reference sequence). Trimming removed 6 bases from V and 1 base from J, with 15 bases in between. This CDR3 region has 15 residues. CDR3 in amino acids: CASRAQGRGNTEAFF. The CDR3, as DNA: TGTGCCAGCAGAGCACAGGGACGGGGGAACACTGAAGCTTTCTTT.